This T cell receptor beta chain was captured by sequencing in a study of CD8+ T cells in alopecia areata. Across the whole study: Treated patients were given 5 to 10 mg oral tofacitinib twice daily.

General observations from the study: Sequencing of scalp samples also includes resident alphabeta T cells from normal skin.

Germline-derived CDR1 and CDR2 are ENHRY and SYGVKD. V lost 2 bases and J lost 2; bases outside the gene matches: 2. The CDR3 covers 15 residues. As to this clone: Its target is unknown.

Both peripheral blood and punch biopsies of lesional scalp skin were obtained from patients who had alopecia areata. RNA was extracted and reverse transcribed into cDNA as the sequencing template. Repertoires were generated with immunoSEQ multiplex PCR, while TCRdb's copy carries only in-frame clones and drops some. The table lists more than 150,000 clones, approximately 56% of them singletons. Material: CD4+ T cells sorted from blood, obtained at week 0. The clonotype comes from a human donor with alopecia areata. The rearrangement links TRBV10-3 to TRBJ1-5; 8 positions agree with TRBD1. CDR3 coding DNA: TGTGCCATCAGTGAGGGGACAGGCGGCAATCAGCCCCAGCATTTT. The encoded protein is CAISEGTGGNQPQHF.